The T cell receptor beta chain under discussion was sequenced for a study of T cells in Graves' hyperthyroidism and ophthalmopathy. This clonotype has ten or more counts. With 5 bases removed from V and 6 bases from J, the gap between germline ends came to 17 bases. The CDR3 has 14 amino acids. Germline lookup yields CDR1 DFQATT and CDR2 SNEGSKA (reference sequence). Uncontrolled infection, other autoimmune disease, pregnancy or lactation excluded patients. The study based diagnoses on clinical symptoms, serum thyroxine and TRAb, thyroid ultrasound and orbital computed tomography. Amplified TCR beta CDR3 regions came from RNA transcripts. Primed by the HTBI set, a first-round RT-PCR was run on the TCR CDR3. TCRdb reprocessed the multiplex PCR reads via MiXCR and lists one record per CDR3 protein. This repertoire shows some 300,000 distinct CDR3 sequences, 12% to 15% found once; its top ten account for 7.9%.

This TCR was sampled from a woman between 40 and 55 years old with Graves' hyperthyroidism. The genes are TRBV20-1 and TRBJ1-5; D is possibly TRBD1 (5 bases). Source material: blood. The CDR3 region is CSARGGGTGQPQHF. The CDR3 nucleotides read TGCAGTGCTCGCGGGGGAGGGACGGGTCAGCCCCAGCATTTT.